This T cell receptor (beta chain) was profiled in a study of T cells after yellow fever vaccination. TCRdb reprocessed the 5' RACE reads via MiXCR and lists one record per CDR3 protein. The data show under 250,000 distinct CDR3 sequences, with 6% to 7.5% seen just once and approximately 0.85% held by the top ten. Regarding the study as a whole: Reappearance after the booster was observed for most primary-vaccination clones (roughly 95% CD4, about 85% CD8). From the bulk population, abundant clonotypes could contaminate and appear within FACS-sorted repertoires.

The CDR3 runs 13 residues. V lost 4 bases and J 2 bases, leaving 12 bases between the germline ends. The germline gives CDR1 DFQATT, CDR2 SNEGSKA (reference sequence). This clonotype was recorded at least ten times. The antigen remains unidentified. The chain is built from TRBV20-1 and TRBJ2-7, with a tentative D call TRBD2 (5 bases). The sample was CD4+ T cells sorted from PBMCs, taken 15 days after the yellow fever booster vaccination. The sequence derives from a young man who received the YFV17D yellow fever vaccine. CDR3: CSAKGGPTYEQYF. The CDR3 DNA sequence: TGCAGTGCTAAGGGCGGGCCAACCTACGAGCAGTACTTC.